The 2 T cell receptor beta chains reported below all come from one sample, sequenced in a study of metastatic and nonmetastatic thyroid tumors. Not a single patient had been given any form of treatment at any point before undergoing thyroid surgery. TCRdb re-called the PCR reads through MiXCR. The sample lists 30,000 or so clones, 15% to 20% occurring once. Sequencing input: blood. All receptors derive from a female donor with papillary thyroid cancer or a benign thyroid nodule (not recorded which). Some clones in this sample may be carry-over from other donors' samples.

The chain employs TRBV6-1 and TRBJ1-6, with TRBD1 matching 7 bases. CDR1 is MNHNS and CDR2 is SASEGT in the germline V gene. V shed 2 bases, J shed 9 bases, and the junction held 7 bases outside the gene matches. The CDR3 runs to 15 residues. The chain's CDR3 is CASSEPGTVASPLHF. For the CDR3, the DNA is TGTGCCAGCAGTGAACCTGGGACAGTGGCTTCACCCCTCCACTTT.

This clone came up many times. The identical CDR3 is also encoded by other nucleotide sequences in the sample. This chain links TRBV7-2 with TRBJ1-2, with D unclear. This CDR3 is built from 11 residues. V was shortened by 2 bases and J by 4 bases, with 2 bases between the two germline ends. Germline assignment: CDR1 SGHTA and CDR2 FQGNSA. The CDR3: CASSLSYGYTF. The CDR3 coding sequence is TGTGCCAGCAGCTTAAGCTATGGCTACACCTTC.